This record looks at one T cell receptor beta chain sequence and its context. No antigen is known for it. Repertoires were generated with immunoSEQ multiplex PCR, while TCRdb's copy carries only in-frame clones and drops some. The top ten hold 7.5% to 9.5% of the sample, which has about 19,000 clones, nearly 90% seen once. The entry originates in a study of blood T cell dynamics during melanoma immunotherapy. Time point here: week 3, after first cycle of checkpoint inhibitor. Findings and caveats of the study: Whether repertoire-driving clones were melanoma-specific could not be determined.

The CDR3 totals 14 residues. Germline V gene data show CDR1 as MNHEY and CDR2 as SMNVEV (reference sequence). This sequence was found in a human donor with melanoma. The chain joins TRBV27 to TRBJ2-5; TRBD1 agrees at 8 bases. The J call may be wrong; the DNA end is better matched by TRBJ2-7. The specimen comprised blood, sampled from a patient treated with checkpoint blockade. In nucleotides, the CDR3 is TGTGCCAGCAGTTTAAGCAGGGGGCACTACGAGCAGTACTTC. Protein sequence: CASSLSRGHYEQYF.